Presented here are 21 T cell receptor beta chains from one specimen sequenced in a study of CD8+ T cells in alopecia areata. RNA extraction and reverse transcription yielded cDNA as sequencing template. Produced via immunoSEQ multiplex PCR; TCRdb's table is partial and in-frame only. This sample has 110,000 or so clones, with approximately 59% found just once. The specimen was CD8+ T cells sorted from blood. These receptors were obtained from a human donor in good health.

The chain is built from TRBV5-6 and TRBJ2-1; D uncertain. Trimming cost V 5 bases and J 10 bases, with 13 bases left between them. The germline V gene encodes CDR1 SGHDT and CDR2 YYEEEE. The CDR3 is 12 amino acids. In DNA form, the CDR3 reads TGTGCCAGCAGGTCTGGCCCCGGGGAGCAGTTCTTC. Protein: CASRSGPGEQFF.

The genes are TRBV19 and TRBJ1-2; unclear D gene. The V gene lost 4 bases and the J gene lost 13 bases, with 16 bases spanning the gap. CDR1 is LNHDA and CDR2 is SQIVND in the germline V gene (reference sequence). The CDR3 consists of 12 residues. The CDR3 loop reads CASSKKGPDFTF. DNA of the CDR3: TGTGCCAGTAGTAAGAAGGGTCCCGATTTCACCTTC.

V and J are TRBV5-1 and TRBJ2-5, with 9 bases lining up with TRBD1. The CDR3 extends over 17 amino acids. With V trimmed by 4 bases and J by 5 bases, 15 bases remained unmatched. CDR1 is SGHRS, CDR2 YFSETQ, per germline. In DNA, the CDR3 is TGCGCCAGCAGCCTCGGGGACAGGGTATTCATTGGGGAGACCCAGTACTTC. This encodes CASSLGDRVFIGETQYF.

This chain links TRBV4-1 with TRBJ1-5; D gene ambiguous. V was shortened by 0 bases and J by 0 bases, with 6 bases between the two germline ends. Germline V gene lookup returns CDR1 MGHRA and CDR2 YSYEKL. The CDR3 loop spans 15 amino acids. CDR3 loop: CASSQEGPSNQPQHF. As DNA, the CDR3 is TGCGCCAGCAGCCAAGAAGGCCCTAGCAATCAGCCCCAGCATTTT.

The chain joins TRBV11-2 to TRBJ2-3, with 10 bases aligning to TRBD2. J lost 4 bases, V lost 5 bases, and 6 bases had no gene match. In germline, CDR1 is SGHAT, CDR2 FQNNGV. This CDR3 is 15 amino acids long. The CDR3 region has the DNA TGTGCCAGCAGCGCCAGCGGGGGGGCCGCAGATACGCAGTATTTT. It specifies CASSASGGAADTQYF.

This clone was counted a few times. This chain uses TRBV2 with TRBJ2-3, with D possibly TRBD1 on 6 matching bases. Germline lookup yields CDR1 SNHLY and CDR2 FYNNEI. The CDR3 runs 16 residues. The V end lost 3 bases, the J end lost 2 bases, and 15 bases lay between the germline ends. The CDR3 is CASSEDEGGYTDTQYF. The DNA for the CDR3 is TGTGCCAGCAGTGAGGATGAAGGGGGATACACAGATACGCAGTATTTT.

CDR3 in DNA: TGTGCCAGCAGCTTTCCCGAGCGGGGCTCAGTCACAGATACGCAGTATTTT. It specifies CASSFPERGSVTDTQYF. The rearrangement joins TRBV7-9 to TRBJ2-3; the match to TRBD2 covers 7 bases. V gave up 3 bases and J gave up 2 bases; unmatched junction bases: 11. The CDR3 contains 17 residues. Germline V gives CDR1 SEHNR, CDR2 FQNEAQ (reference sequence).

The rearrangement uses TRBV5-6 and TRBJ2-5; 9 bases align to TRBD2. The CDR3 consists of 16 residues. Germline V gene data show CDR1 as SGHDT and CDR2 as YYEEEE. With V trimmed by 0 bases and J by 6 bases, 9 bases remained unmatched. CDR3 DNA: TGTGCCAGCAGCTTGGCCGGCGGGGGGGCCGACCAGACCCAGTACTTC. Encoded protein: CASSLAGGGADQTQYF.

The CDR3: CASSAGDRVETQYF. The CDR3 DNA reads as TGTGCCAGCAGCGCAGGGGACAGGGTAGAGACCCAGTACTTC. This rearrangement joins TRBV9 to TRBJ2-5; 9 nucleotides align to TRBD1. J lost 4 bases, V lost 3 bases, and 4 bases had no gene match. Germline loops: CDR1 SGDLS, CDR2 YYNGEE. The CDR3 sequence is 14 residues long.

V gene TRBV9 combines with J gene TRBJ1-1; D not certain. The germline gives CDR1 SGDLS, CDR2 YYNGEE. V was clipped by 4 bases and J by 1 base, with 11 bases between them. The CDR3 is 14 residues long. Here the CDR3 DNA reads TGTGCCAGCAGCCCGCTTCAGTGGAACACTGAAGCTTTCTTT. Residues: CASSPLQWNTEAFF.

This clone was counted many times. The rearrangement uses TRBV7-9 and TRBJ2-1; 14 bases are a match to TRBD2. Germline CDR1 is SEHNR and CDR2 is FQNEAQ (reference sequence). The CDR3 has 16 amino acids. Here the CDR3 reads CASAPGLAGARDEQFF. CDR3 DNA sequence: TGTGCGTCGGCCCCGGGACTAGCGGGGGCCCGGGATGAGCAGTTCTTC. Looking up the rest from reference TRBV7-9 and TRBJ2-1 gives the full variable domain: DTGVSQNPRHKITKRGQNVTFRCDPISEHNRLYWYRQTLGQGPEFLTYFQNEAQLEKSRLLSDRFSAERPKGSFSTLEIQRTEQGDSAMYLCASAPGLAGARDEQFFGPGTRLTVL.

V and J are TRBV4-3 and TRBJ1-1, with D perhaps TRBD1 (5 bases). This CDR3 has 15 residues. Germline V gene lookup returns CDR1 LGHNA and CDR2 YSLEER. Between the trimmed V and J ends, which lost 0 bases and 4 bases, there was a span of 12 bases. The chain's CDR3 is CASSQESGSRTEAFF. In DNA form, the CDR3 reads TGCGCCAGCAGCCAAGAGTCAGGGTCGCGCACTGAAGCTTTCTTT.

This chain links TRBV7-9 with TRBJ1-1; 10 positions match TRBD1. Germline trimming cut 1 base from V and 5 bases from J; bases unmatched to any gene: 1. The CDR3 is made up of 14 amino acids. CDR1 SEHNR and CDR2 FQNEAQ come from the germline V gene (reference sequence). The CDR3 is CASSLGDRGTEAFF. CDR3 nucleotides: TGTGCCAGCAGCTTAGGGGACAGGGGTACTGAAGCTTTCTTT. The full variable domain, rest sourced from reference TRBV7-9 and TRBJ1-1, is DTGVSQNPRHKITKRGQNVTFRCDPISEHNRLYWYRQTLGQGPEFLTYFQNEAQLEKSRLLSDRFSAERPKGSFSTLEIQRTEQGDSAMYLCASSLGDRGTEAFFGQGTRLTVV.

The chain couples TRBV6-5 to TRBJ2-7; TRBD1 matches at 9 bases. The CDR3 contains 12 residues. Trimming removed 6 bases from V and 6 bases from J; junction bases left unmatched: 3. Germline lookup yields CDR1 MNHEY and CDR2 SVGAGI. The CDR3 is CASRQGAGEQYF. In DNA form, the CDR3 reads TGTGCCAGCAGACAGGGGGCTGGCGAGCAGTACTTC.

This clone was seen only a few times. V usage is TRBV30 and J usage is TRBJ1-2, with D possibly matching TRBD1 (5 bases). Germline CDR1 and CDR2: GTSNPN and SVGIG (reference sequence). The CDR3 is made up of 13 amino acids. Deletions cut 2 bases from V and 6 bases from J, with 13 bases between. DNA of the CDR3: TGTGCCTGGAGTCACGGGACCTCAGATGGCTACACCTTC. Amino acids: CAWSHGTSDGYTF.

This clone was detected a few times. This chain links TRBV4-2 with TRBJ2-7, with D possibly matching TRBD1 (7 bases). This CDR3 contains 15 residues. Deletions cut 4 bases from V and 3 bases from J, with 16 bases between. Germline V gene data show CDR1 as LGHNA and CDR2 as YNFKEQ. The CDR3 bases are TGTGCCAGCAGCCCGGTGGAGGGGGCAAACTACGAGCAGTACTTC. Protein sequence: CASSPVEGANYEQYF.

V is TRBV5-1 and J is TRBJ1-1, with D possibly being TRBD1 (6 bases). The V and J ends lost 7 bases and 3 bases respectively, with 19 bases between them. Germline CDR1 reads SGHRS; CDR2 reads YFSETQ. The CDR3 totals 15 residues. CDR3 DNA sequence: TGCGCCAGCCACCCCCGGGGGCCGGCAGACACTGAAGCTTTCTTT. Translated: CASHPRGPADTEAFF.

The J gene is TRBJ1-1, the V gene TRBV5-6; TRBD1 aligns across 7 bases. CDR3 length: 17 residues. V was pared by 6 bases and J by 1 base, with 15 bases of the junction left unmatched. From germline, CDR1 is SGHDT and CDR2 YYEEEE. The CDR3 sequence: CASIDTRRGLGNTEAFF. DNA for the CDR3: TGTGCCAGCATCGACACGCGCAGGGGGTTGGGGAACACTGAAGCTTTCTTT.

This rearrangement joins TRBV2 to TRBJ1-5, with D perhaps matching TRBD1 (5 bases). Germline V gene lookup returns CDR1 SNHLY and CDR2 FYNNEI. The CDR3 covers 16 residues. V was trimmed by 8 bases and J by 0 bases, leaving 17 bases between them. CDR3 sequence: CASSWFYRRSNQPQHF. DNA for the CDR3: TGTGCCAGCTCTTGGTTTTACAGGCGTAGCAATCAGCCCCAGCATTTT.

The chain carries TRBV13 and TRBJ2-7, with D possibly being TRBD2 (6 bases). The CDR3 length is 13 residues. Germline V gene lookup returns CDR1 PRHDT and CDR2 FYEKMQ (reference sequence). Trimming cost V 5 bases and J 2 bases, with 10 bases left between them. CDR3 sequence: CASSPGRAYEQYF. Here the CDR3 DNA reads TGTGCCAGCAGCCCCGGGAGAGCCTACGAGCAGTACTTC.

The chain recombines TRBV15 with TRBJ2-1; 13 nucleotides agree with TRBD2. The CDR3 totals 19 residues. Trimming cost V 3 bases and J 0 bases; bases outside gene matches: 8. CDR1 is LNHNV and CDR2 is YYDKDF in the germline V gene (reference sequence). For the CDR3, the DNA is TGTGCCACCAGCAGCCATCCGGGACTAGCGGGGAGCTCCTACAATGAGCAGTTCTTC. Its protein is CATSSHPGLAGSSYNEQFF.